Sequencing of this TCR beta chain was carried out in a study of T cell changes during pregnancy in multiple sclerosis. Only in-frame clones appear in the TCRdb table, and some are missing; sequencing was by immunoSEQ multiplex PCR. The table shows tens of thousands of clones, with just over 90% occurring only once. Trimming shortened V by 1 base and J by 5 bases, and 8 bases separated the two germline ends. The length of the CDR3 is 13 residues. From germline, CDR1 is MGHRA and CDR2 YSYEKL. V is TRBV4-1 and J is TRBJ1-2; D gene uncertain. This specimen consisted of CD8+ T cells from peripheral blood mononuclear cells, obtained in the first trimester of pregnancy. The clonotype was recovered from a female donor with multiple sclerosis, enrolled in a pregnancy study. CDR3 in DNA: TGCGCCAGCAGCCAAGCGATACTTTATGGCTACACCTTC. Translated: CASSQAILYGYTF.